The T cell receptor beta chain described here comes from a study of T-cell memory formation after mild COVID-19. This clonotype was counted only a few times. TCRdb independently ran MiXCR on the 5' RACE reads; one entry per CDR3 protein. The sample has 400,000 or so distinct CDR3 sequences, more than 20% seen once. The trim removed 0 bases at V and 0 bases at J, leaving 4 bases unmatched. Germline CDR1 reads SGHRS; CDR2 reads YFSETQ. The CDR3 consists of 16 residues. The material sequenced was PBMCs or a T cell subset sorted from them (not recorded which). This sequence joins TRBV5-1 and TRBJ2-5, with 8 positions matching TRBD2. The receptor's source is an adult woman who had mild COVID-19 (a few samples of this study predate the infection). Cell type and time point are not known. The CDR3 spells CASSLAGGAHQETQYF. DNA for the CDR3: TGCGCCAGCAGCTTGGCCGGGGGGGCGCACCAAGAGACCCAGTACTTC.